The following is a T cell receptor (beta chain) sequence with its context. This specimen comes from a study of blood T cell repertoires in COVID-19. Trimming shortened V by 1 base and J by 0 bases, and 13 bases separated the two germline ends. The CDR3 covers 18 residues. Germline assignment: CDR1 LGHDT and CDR2 YNNKEL (reference sequence). During active infection, Seattle patients enrolled and were then monitored through disease. TCRdb's table, derived via immunoSEQ multiplex PCR, lists solely in-frame clones and lacks some. The table lists around 200,000 clones, about 83% of them singletons. This TCR derives from a person aged 70 to 79 with COVID-19, enrolled during active disease. The V gene is TRBV3-1 (or the pseudogene TRBV3-2), the J gene TRBJ1-6, with D uncertain. The source material was peripheral blood. The chain's CDR3 is CASSQAGRMSSYNSPLHF. CDR3 nucleotide sequence: TGTGCCAGCAGCCAAGCCGGTCGCATGAGCTCCTATAATTCACCCCTCCACTTT.